The text below deals with one T cell receptor (beta chain). The data were obtained in a study of T cell responses to AZD1222 COVID-19 vaccine. The CDR3 totals 15 residues. Losses at the gene ends were 1 base for V and 3 bases for J; bases not matched to a gene: 6. Germline V gene data show CDR1 as SGHTA and CDR2 as FQGNSA. TCRdb's table, derived via immunoSEQ multiplex PCR, lists solely in-frame clones and lacks some. This sample has roughly 150,000 clones, with 70% to 90% found just once. This clonotype originated in an adult who received the AZD1222 COVID-19 vaccine. This chain links TRBV7-2 with TRBJ2-7; 7 nucleotides align to TRBD1. Sample: peripheral blood, taken 28 days after the second AZD1222 dose. The CDR3 region has the DNA TGTGCCAGCAGCTTAGTAGAGGGGGCAAGCTACGAGCAGTACTTC. Translated, it gives CASSLVEGASYEQYF.